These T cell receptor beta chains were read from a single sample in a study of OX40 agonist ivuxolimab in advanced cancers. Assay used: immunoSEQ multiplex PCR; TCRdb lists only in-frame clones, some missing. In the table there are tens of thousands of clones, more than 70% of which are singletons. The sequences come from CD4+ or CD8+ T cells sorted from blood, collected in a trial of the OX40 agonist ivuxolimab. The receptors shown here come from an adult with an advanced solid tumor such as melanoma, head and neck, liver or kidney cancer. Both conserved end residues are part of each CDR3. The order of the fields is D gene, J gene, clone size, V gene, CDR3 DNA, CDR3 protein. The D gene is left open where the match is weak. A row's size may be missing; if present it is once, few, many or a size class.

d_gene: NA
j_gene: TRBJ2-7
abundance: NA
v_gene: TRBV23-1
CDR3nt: TGCGCCAGCAGATCTGGGGGCGCAAACGAGCAGTACTTC
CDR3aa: CASRSGGANEQYF

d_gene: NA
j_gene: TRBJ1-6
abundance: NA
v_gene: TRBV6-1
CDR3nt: TGTGCTAGCAATCAGGACAACCCTTCACCCCTCCACTTT
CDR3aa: CASNQDNPSPLHF

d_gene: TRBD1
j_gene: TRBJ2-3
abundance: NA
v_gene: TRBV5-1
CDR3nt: TGCGCCAGCAGCAAGGACAGGGGTAGCACAGATACGCAGTATTTT
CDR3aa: CASSKDRGSTDTQYF

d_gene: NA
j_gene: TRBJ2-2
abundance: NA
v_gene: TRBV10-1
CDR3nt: TGCGCCAGCAGTCCCGGGGCGGGCGCCGGGGAGCTGTTTTTT
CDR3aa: CASSPGAGAGELFF

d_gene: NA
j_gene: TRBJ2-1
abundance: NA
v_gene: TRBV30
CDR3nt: TGTGCCTCCGAAGGCCCCTACAATGAGCAGTTCTTC
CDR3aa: CASEGPYNEQFF

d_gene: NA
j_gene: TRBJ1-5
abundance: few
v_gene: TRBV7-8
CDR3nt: TGTGCCAGCAGCTTAGCGCGAGTACTCAGCTCGGCGAATCAGCCCCAGCATTTT
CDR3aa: CASSLARVLSSANQPQHF

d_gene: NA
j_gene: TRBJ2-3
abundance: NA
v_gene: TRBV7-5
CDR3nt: TGTGCCAGAAGTTTAAAAACTAGCGGGGGGATTTCTTCCGGAGATACGCAGTATTTT
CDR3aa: CARSLKTSGGISSGDTQYF

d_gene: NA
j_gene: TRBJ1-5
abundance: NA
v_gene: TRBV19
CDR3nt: TGTGCCAGTAGTGGGTCTCAGGGGATGGGGGATCAGCCCCAGCATTTT
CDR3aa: CASSGSQGMGDQPQHF

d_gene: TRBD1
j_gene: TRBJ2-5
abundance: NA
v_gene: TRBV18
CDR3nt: TGTGCCAGCTCACAACTTGGACAGGGGGCGGGAAGAGAGACCCAGTACTTC
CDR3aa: CASSQLGQGAGRETQYF

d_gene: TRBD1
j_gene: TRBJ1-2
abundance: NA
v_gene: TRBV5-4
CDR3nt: TGTGCCAGTAACAGGGGCGGAAGCTATGGCTACACCTTC
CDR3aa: CASNRGGSYGYTF

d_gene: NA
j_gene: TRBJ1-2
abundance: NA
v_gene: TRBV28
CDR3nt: TGTGCCAGCTCCAACCTGCGACAGGTACTCTATGGCTACACCTTC
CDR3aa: CASSNLRQVLYGYTF

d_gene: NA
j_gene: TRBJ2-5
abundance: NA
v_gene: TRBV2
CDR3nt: TGTGCCAGTAGTTCAGAAGAGACCCAGTACTTC
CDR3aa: CASSSEETQYF

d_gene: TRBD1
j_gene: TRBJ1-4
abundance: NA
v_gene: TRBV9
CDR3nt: TGTGCCAGCAGCGTTCAGGGGGGGCGAGGGGAAAAACTGTTTTTT
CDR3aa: CASSVQGGRGEKLFF

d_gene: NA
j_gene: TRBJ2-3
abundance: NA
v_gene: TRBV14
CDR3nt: TGTGCCAGCAGCCTAAAAAGAAAGGGGGGTACGCAGTATTTT
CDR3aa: CASSLKRKGGTQYF

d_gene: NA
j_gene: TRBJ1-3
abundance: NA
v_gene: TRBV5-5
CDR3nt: TGTGCCAGCAGCTTGGGCGGACAAGGAAACACCATATATTTT
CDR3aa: CASSLGGQGNTIYF

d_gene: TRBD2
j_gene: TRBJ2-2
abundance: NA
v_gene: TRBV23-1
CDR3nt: TGCGCCAGCAGTCAATCTCTGAGCGGCCTAGCGGAAGGCACCGGGGAGCTGTTTTTT
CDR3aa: CASSQSLSGLAEGTGELFF

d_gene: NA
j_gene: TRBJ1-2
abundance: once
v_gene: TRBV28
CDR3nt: TGTGCCAGCAAGCTTAGTCGGGGGCGCGAGGACGGCTACACCTTC
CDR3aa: CASKLSRGREDGYTF

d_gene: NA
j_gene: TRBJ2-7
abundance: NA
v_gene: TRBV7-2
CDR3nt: TGTGCCAGCAGCTCGAGGGGGGGACGGCTCTACGAGCAGTACTTC
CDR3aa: CASSSRGGRLYEQYF

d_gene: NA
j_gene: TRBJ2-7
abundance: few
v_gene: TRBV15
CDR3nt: TGTGCCACCAGCAGAATCCCTCGGTTGGGGGAAGAGCAGTACTTC
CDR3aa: CATSRIPRLGEEQYF

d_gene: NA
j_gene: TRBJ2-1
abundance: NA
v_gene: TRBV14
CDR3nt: TGTGCCAGCAGCCTCCCCGGGACGGGGGCCTGGCAGTTCTTC
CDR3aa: CASSLPGTGAWQFF

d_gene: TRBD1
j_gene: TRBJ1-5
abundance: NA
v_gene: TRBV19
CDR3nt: TGTGCCAGTAGTTTCCGACAGGGGGCAGGCAATCAGCCCCAGCATTTT
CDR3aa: CASSFRQGAGNQPQHF

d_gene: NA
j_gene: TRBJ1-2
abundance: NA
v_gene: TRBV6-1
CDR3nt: TGTGCCAGCAGTGATATAGGACCGTCGAGCGGCTACACCTTC
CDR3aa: CASSDIGPSSGYTF

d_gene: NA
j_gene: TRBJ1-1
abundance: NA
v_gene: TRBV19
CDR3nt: TGTGCCAGTAGTACCACAGGAGCCCTAATTCACACTGAAGCTTTCTTT
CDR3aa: CASSTTGALIHTEAFF

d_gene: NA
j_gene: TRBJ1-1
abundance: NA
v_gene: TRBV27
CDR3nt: TGTGCCAGCAGACCCTGGGGGGCTAACACTGAAGCTTTCTTT
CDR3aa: CASRPWGANTEAFF

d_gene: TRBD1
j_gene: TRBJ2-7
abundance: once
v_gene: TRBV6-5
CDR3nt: TGTGCCAGCAGTTCAACAGGGGGGAACTCCTACGAGCAGTACTTC
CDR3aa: CASSSTGGNSYEQYF

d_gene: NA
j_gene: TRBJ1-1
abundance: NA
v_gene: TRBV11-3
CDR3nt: TGTGCCAGCAGCCCCGATCAAACTGAAGCTTTCTTT
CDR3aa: CASSPDQTEAFF

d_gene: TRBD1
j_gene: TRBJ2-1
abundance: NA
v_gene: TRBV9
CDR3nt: TGTGCCAGCAACAGACAGGGGCTTTACAATGAGCAGTTCTTC
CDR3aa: CASNRQGLYNEQFF

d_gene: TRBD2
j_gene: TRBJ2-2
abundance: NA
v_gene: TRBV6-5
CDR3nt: TGTGCCAGCAGGGTAGCGGGAGAGAAATCCGGGGAGCTGTTTTTT
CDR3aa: CASRVAGEKSGELFF

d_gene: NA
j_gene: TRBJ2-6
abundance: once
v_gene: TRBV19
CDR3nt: TGTGCCACCAACCGGGGACAAACCTCTGGGGCCAACGTCCTGACTTTC
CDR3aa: CATNRGQTSGANVLTF

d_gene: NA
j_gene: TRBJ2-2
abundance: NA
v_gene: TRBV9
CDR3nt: TGTGCCAGCAGCGTAGCTAGCAGCACCGGGGAGCTGTTTTTT
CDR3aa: CASSVASSTGELFF

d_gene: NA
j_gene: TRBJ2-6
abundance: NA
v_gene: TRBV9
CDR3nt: TGTGCCAGCACAACGATGCTAGGCGGGTCTGGGGCCAACGTCCTGACTTTC
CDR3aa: CASTTMLGGSGANVLTF

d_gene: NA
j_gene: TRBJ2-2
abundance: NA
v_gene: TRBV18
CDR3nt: TGTGCCAGCTCACCACTCGTGCCCTCGAACACCGGGGAGCTGTTTTTT
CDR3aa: CASSPLVPSNTGELFF

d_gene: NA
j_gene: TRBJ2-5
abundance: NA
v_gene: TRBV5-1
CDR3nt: TGCGCCAGCAGCTCCCCAGGGTACGAGACCCAGTACTTC
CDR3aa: CASSSPGYETQYF

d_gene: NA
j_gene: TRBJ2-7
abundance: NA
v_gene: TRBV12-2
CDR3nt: TGTGCAAGTCGCTCCCCTCCCGGGACCGCGTCCTACGAGCAGTACTTC
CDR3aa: CASRSPPGTASYEQYF

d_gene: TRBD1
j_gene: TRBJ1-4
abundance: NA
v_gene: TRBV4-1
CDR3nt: TGCGCCAGCAGCCAAGAGGACAGGAGAAATGAAAAACTGTTTTTT
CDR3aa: CASSQEDRRNEKLFF

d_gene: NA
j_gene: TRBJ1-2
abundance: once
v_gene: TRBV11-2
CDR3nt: TGTGCCAGCAGATACGCCGGGACACTAGGCTATGGCTACACCTTC
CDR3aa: CASRYAGTLGYGYTF

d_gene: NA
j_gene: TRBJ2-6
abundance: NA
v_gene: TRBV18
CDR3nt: TGTGCCAGCTCACCACCGGGTGTAGGACTCGACTCTGGGGCCAACGTCCTGACTTTC
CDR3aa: CASSPPGVGLDSGANVLTF

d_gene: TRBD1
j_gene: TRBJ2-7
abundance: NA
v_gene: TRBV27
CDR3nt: TGTGCCAGCAGTTCGGCGGGTAGGGCAGGGGGCTTATACGAGCAGTACTTC
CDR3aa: CASSSAGRAGGLYEQYF

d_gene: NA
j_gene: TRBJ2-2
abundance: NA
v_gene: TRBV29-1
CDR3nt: TGCACCATCGGAACATCGAACACCGGGGAGCTGTTTTTT
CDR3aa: CTIGTSNTGELFF

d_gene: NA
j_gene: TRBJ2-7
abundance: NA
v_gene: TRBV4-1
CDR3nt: TGCGCCAGCAGCCAAGATCCCGACCGCTCCTACGAGCAGTACTTC
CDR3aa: CASSQDPDRSYEQYF

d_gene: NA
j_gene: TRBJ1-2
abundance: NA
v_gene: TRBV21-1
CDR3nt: TGTGCCAGCAGCAAAGATAGCGTAGACAGCCCCTATGGCTACACCTTC
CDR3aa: CASSKDSVDSPYGYTF

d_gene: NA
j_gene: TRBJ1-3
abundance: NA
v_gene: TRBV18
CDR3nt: TGTGCCAGCTCACCCCCCTCTATGTCCAGCTCTGGAAACACCATATATTTT
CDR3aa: CASSPPSMSSSGNTIYF

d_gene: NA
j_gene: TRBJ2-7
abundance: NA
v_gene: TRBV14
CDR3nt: TGTGCCAGCAGCCTCGGACATCTCAGCTACGAAGAGCAGTACTTC
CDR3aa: CASSLGHLSYEEQYF

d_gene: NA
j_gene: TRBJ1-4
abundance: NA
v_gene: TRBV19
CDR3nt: TGTGCCACCCGTTGGGGCGAAAAACTGTTTTTT
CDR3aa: CATRWGEKLFF